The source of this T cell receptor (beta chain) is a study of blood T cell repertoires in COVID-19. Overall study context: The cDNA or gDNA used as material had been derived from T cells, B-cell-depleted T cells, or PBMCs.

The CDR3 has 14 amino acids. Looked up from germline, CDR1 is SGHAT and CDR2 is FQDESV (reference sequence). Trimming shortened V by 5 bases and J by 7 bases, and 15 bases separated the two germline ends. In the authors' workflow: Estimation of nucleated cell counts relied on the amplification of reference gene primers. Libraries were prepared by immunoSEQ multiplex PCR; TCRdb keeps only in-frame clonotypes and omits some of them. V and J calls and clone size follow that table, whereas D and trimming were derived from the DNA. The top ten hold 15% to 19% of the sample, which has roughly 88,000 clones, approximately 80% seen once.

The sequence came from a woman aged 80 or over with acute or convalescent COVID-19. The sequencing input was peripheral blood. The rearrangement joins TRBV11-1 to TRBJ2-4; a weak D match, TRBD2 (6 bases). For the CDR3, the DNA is TGTGCCAGCAGCCCGGGACTCCCGGTGAACATTCAGTACTTC. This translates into CASSPGLPVNIQYF.